One T cell receptor (beta chain) is described in this entry. Antigen: not known. The CDR3 is made up of 15 amino acids. Germline V gives CDR1 SNHLY, CDR2 FYNNEI. V gave up 4 bases and J gave up 3 bases; unmatched junction bases: 8. The primer mix had 60 Vbeta and 13 Jbeta primers. TCRdb's copy holds only in-frame clones and misses some; the assay was immunoSEQ multiplex PCR. The profile shows around 220,000 clones, 65% to 75% of them singletons. This entry is derived from a study of cytomegalovirus exposure and HLA in healthy donors. General study results and limits: TCR beta chains associated with HLA were, in a later analysis, more clonally expanded than equally common others. A missense DCLRE1C variant was associated with V- and J-gene trimming of TCR beta chains in a later analysis, and an independent cohort replicated the association.

This sequence joins TRBV2 and TRBJ2-5; 7 bases are a match to TRBD2. Sequencing was carried out using PBMCs. The source is a woman in her 30s in good health and CMV-seronegative. Written as DNA, the CDR3 is TGTGCCAGCAGTGCCTGGCAGGGAGGGAAAGAGACCCAGTACTTC. Translating it yields CASSAWQGGKETQYF. The full variable domain, its missing parts supplied by reference TRBV2 and TRBJ2-5, is EPEVTQTPSHQVTQMGQEVILRCVPISNHLYFYWYRQILGQKVEFLVSFYNNEISEKSEIFDDQFSVERPDGSNFTLKIRSTKLEDSAMYFCASSAWQGGKETQYFGPGTRLLVL.